These T cell receptor beta chains were read from a single sample in a study of identical twins. TCRdb processed the 5' RACE reads anew with MiXCR; each CDR3 protein has one entry. The sample lists hundreds of thousands of distinct CDR3 sequences; more than 6.5% were seen once. The data also belong to a second study, concerning yellow fever vaccine responses in identical twins.

Sequenced material: PBMCs. The source is a woman aged 18-29 years in good health. CDR3s include the opening cysteine and the closing phenylalanine or tryptophan. D genes are given only for firm matches. Part of the rows lack a size; the others show once, few, many or a class for expanded clones.

abundance,d_gene,j_gene,v_gene,CDR3aa,CDR3nt
NA,NA,TRBJ2-7,TRBV20-1,CSASLRAGGGSAYEQYF,TGCAGTGCTAGTTTACGAGCGGGCGGAGGGTCCGCCTACGAGCAGTACTTC
many,NA,TRBJ2-2,TRBV28,CASSFSVEAGELFF,TGTGCCAGCAGTTTTTCAGTCGAAGCCGGGGAGCTGTTTTTT
NA,TRBD2,TRBJ2-3,TRBV15,CATAGTSGSSQYF,TGTGCCACCGCCGGGACTAGCGGCTCCTCGCAGTATTTT
few,NA,TRBJ1-3,TRBV6-5,CASSYDGRSGNTIYF,TGTGCCAGCAGTTACGACGGCCGCTCGGGAAACACCATATATTTT
NA,NA,TRBJ1-1,TRBV5-1,CASKRLGPLNTEAFF,TGCGCCAGCAAACGTCTTGGGCCCTTGAACACTGAAGCTTTCTTT
few,TRBD2,TRBJ2-7,TRBV11-3,CASSIPGLAGDSYEQYF,TGTGCCAGCAGCATACCGGGACTAGCGGGTGACTCCTACGAGCAGTACTTC
NA,NA,TRBJ2-1,TRBV4-3,CASSQDMSGKGYNEQFF,TGCGCCAGCAGCCAAGATATGTCAGGGAAAGGCTACAATGAGCAGTTCTTC
NA,TRBD2,TRBJ2-5,TRBV20-1,CSDGTSGKETQYF,TGCAGTGACGGGACTAGCGGGAAGGAGACCCAGTACTTC
NA,NA,TRBJ1-5,TRBV3-1,CASSQDQYQPQHF,TGTGCCAGCAGCCAAGACCAGTATCAGCCCCAGCATTTT
NA,TRBD2,TRBJ2-1,TRBV7-9,CASSRIRGASGIPQQFF,TGTGCCAGCAGCCGAATTAGGGGGGCTAGCGGGATTCCCCAGCAGTTCTTC
few,NA,TRBJ1-4,TRBV25-1,CASSEVGKFSAEKLFF,TGTGCCAGCAGTGAAGTTGGGAAATTCTCGGCTGAAAAACTGTTTTTT
few,TRBD1,TRBJ1-2,TRBV7-2,CASSRPGQISIGGYTF,TGTGCCAGCAGCCGACCGGGACAGATAAGCATTGGTGGCTACACCTTC
few,TRBD2,TRBJ2-3,TRBV3-1,CASSQDGLPAGVKGITDTQYF,TGTGCCAGCAGCCAGGATGGCTTGCCAGCGGGAGTTAAAGGGATCACAGATACGCAGTATTTT
NA,TRBD1,TRBJ1-5,TRBV15,CATSRDWDSYSNQPQHF,TGTGCCACCAGCAGAGACTGGGACAGCTATAGCAATCAGCCCCAGCATTTT
NA,TRBD2,TRBJ2-7,TRBV7-8,CASSLGPGLAGAYEQYF,TGTGCCAGCAGCTTAGGCCCGGGACTAGCGGGAGCTTACGAGCAGTACTTC
NA,TRBD2,TRBJ2-7,TRBV4-1,CASSLRLGLAGVEQYF,TGCGCCAGCAGCCTACGACTCGGACTAGCGGGTGTCGAGCAGTACTTC
NA,NA,TRBJ1-1,TRBV11-1,CASSLDGGLGRRNILEAFF,TGTGCCAGCAGCTTAGATGGCGGGTTAGGACGTCGGAATATACTAGAAGCTTTCTTT
few,NA,TRBJ2-7,TRBV28,CASSLLGTLNEQYF,TGTGCCAGCAGTTTACTCGGGACCCTCAACGAGCAGTACTTC
NA,NA,TRBJ1-1,TRBV20-1,CSARGAEGITEAFF,TGCAGTGCTAGAGGGGCGGAAGGGATCACTGAAGCTTTCTTT
NA,TRBD2,TRBJ2-3,TRBV11-2,CASSSFTGLAATDTQYF,TGTGCCAGCAGCTCATTCACGGGACTAGCGGCCACAGATACGCAGTATTTT
few,NA,TRBJ2-5,TRBV6-2/TRBV6-3,CASGGTPEVAQYF,TGTGCCAGCGGCGGGACCCCTGAGGTGGCCCAGTACTTC
NA,TRBD2,TRBJ2-4,TRBV12-3/TRBV12-4,CASSPGVAGEAKNIQYF,TGTGCCAGCAGCCCCGGGGTAGCGGGAGAAGCCAAAAACATTCAGTACTTC
many,TRBD1,TRBJ2-5,TRBV6-1,CASKGQGWVETQYF,TGTGCCAGCAAAGGACAGGGATGGGTGGAGACCCAGTACTTC
NA,NA,TRBJ2-2,TRBV15,CATSPPGGTTNTGELFF,TGTGCCACCAGCCCGCCGGGTGGGACAACGAACACCGGGGAGCTGTTTTTT
few,NA,TRBJ1-1,TRBV5-5,CASSPGQPNAEAFF,TGTGCCAGCAGCCCCGGACAGCCGAACGCTGAAGCTTTCTTT
many,NA,TRBJ2-7,TRBV7-2,CASRGSGSHEQYF,TGTGCCAGCAGGGGATCAGGGAGCCACGAGCAGTACTTC
few,NA,TRBJ1-5,TRBV2,CASSDTDPSNQPQHF,TGTGCCAGCAGCGATACAGATCCTAGCAATCAGCCCCAGCATTTT
few,NA,TRBJ2-2,TRBV3-1,CASSQPSSPGELFF,TGTGCCAGCAGCCAACCTTCCAGCCCCGGGGAGCTGTTTTTT